Shown below are 24 T cell receptor beta chains from a single sample sequenced in a study of early T cells in non-severe SARS-CoV-2 infection (dated by TCRdb to the early 2020s). Library prep was done by 5' RACE. The listed sequencing device is NextSeq 500. The public reads were reprocessed in TCRdb via fastp at Q25 and MiXCR, keeping in-frame beta chains. Rows with one shared CDR3 protein collapse into an entry with the most common genes and DNA. Across this sample there are approximately 71,000 distinct CDR3 sequences, with roughly an eighth seen only once. The ten most abundant clones make up roughly 2.5% of the sample. The specimen was whole blood, collected at baseline. The origin of the receptors is an adult who was a healthcare worker with PCR-confirmed SARS-CoV-2 infection or an uninfected control (not recorded which).

This clonotype was detected many times. The gene calls are TRBV7-9 and TRBJ2-3, with unresolved D. This CDR3 region has 11 residues. Trimming cost V 3 bases and J 2 bases, with 0 bases left between them. The germline V gene encodes CDR1 SEHNR and CDR2 FQNEAQ (reference sequence). The CDR3 sequence: CASSFTDTQYF. DNA for the CDR3: TGTGCCAGCAGCTTCACAGATACGCAGTATTTT. Combining the CDR3 with reference TRBV7-9 and TRBJ2-3 gives the whole variable domain DTGVSQNPRHKITKRGQNVTFRCDPISEHNRLYWYRQTLGQGPEFLTYFQNEAQLEKSRLLSDRFSAERPKGSFSTLEIQRTEQGDSAMYLCASSFTDTQYFGPGTRLTVL.

The table lists this clonotype with a few counts. The chain links TRBV6-5 to TRBJ2-7; 7 nucleotides line up with TRBD1. Germline V gives CDR1 MNHEY, CDR2 SVGAGI. The CDR3 runs 14 residues. Losses at the gene ends were 2 bases for V and 4 bases for J; bases not matched to a gene: 5. The CDR3 spells CASSYATGSYEQYF. The CDR3 DNA follows: TGTGCCAGCAGTTACGCGACAGGGTCATACGAGCAGTACTTC.

This chain connects TRBV3-1 to TRBJ2-1; perhaps TRBD2 as D (6 bases). CDR3 length: 16 residues. Trimming stripped 4 bases from V and 9 bases from J, with 22 bases between. Germline V gene lookup returns CDR1 LGHDT and CDR2 YNNKEL (reference sequence). CDR3 sequence: CASSRSVGLRGSEQFF. CDR3 nucleotides: TGTGCCAGCAGCCGATCGGTAGGGTTGCGGGGTAGTGAGCAGTTCTTC.

The sample holds many counts of this clonotype. The rearrangement links TRBV14 to TRBJ2-3; D remains ambiguous. With 5 bases removed from V and 2 bases from J, the gap between germline ends came to 8 bases. Germline CDR1 is SGHDN and CDR2 is FVKESK. The CDR3 has 13 amino acids. The CDR3 reads CASSGQLTDTQYF. DNA of the CDR3: TGTGCCAGCAGCGGGCAGCTCACAGATACGCAGTATTTT.

V and J are TRBV18 and TRBJ1-1, with 8 positions matching TRBD1. There are 15 residues in the CDR3. Losses at the gene ends were 0 bases for V and 7 bases for J; bases not matched to a gene: 7. The V gene's germline CDR1 is KGHSH and CDR2 LQKENI. The CDR3: CASSPPTGVEGEAFF. The CDR3 nucleotides are TGTGCCAGCTCACCACCGACAGGGGTGGAGGGTGAAGCTTTCTTT.

The chain couples TRBV3-1 to TRBJ1-1; D gene unclear. The CDR3 runs 13 residues. Between the trimmed V and J ends, which lost 0 bases and 12 bases, there was a span of 14 bases. Germline loops: CDR1 LGHDT, CDR2 YNNKEL (reference sequence). This CDR3 is CASSQDWKGPPFF. CDR3 in DNA: TGTGCCAGCAGCCAAGATTGGAAAGGACCCCCTTTCTTT.

This clonotype was observed a handful of times. This rearrangement joins TRBV7-6 to TRBJ2-2; the D gene is possibly TRBD2 (7 bases). V was clipped by 1 base and J by 3 bases, with 15 bases between them. The germline V gene has CDR1 SGHVS and CDR2 FNYEAQ. There are 17 residues in the CDR3. Here the CDR3 DNA reads TGTGCCAGCAGCTTAGTGTCTGCGGGGGCTTACACCGGGGAGCTGTTTTTT. It translates to CASSLVSAGAYTGELFF.

This clonotype was counted between two and nine times. The chain carries TRBV7-2 and TRBJ2-6, with D maybe TRBD2 (7 bases). The CDR3 spans 19 residues. The V end was cut by 1 base, the J end by 0 bases, with 16 bases between. Germline V CDR1 and CDR2: SGHTA, FQGNSA. For the CDR3, the DNA is TGTGCCAGCAGCTTAGTCGGGGGGCCCAAATTCTCTGGGGCCAACGTCCTGACTTTC. Translation: CASSLVGGPKFSGANVLTF.

This clonotype was counted many times. This chain connects TRBV3-1 to TRBJ1-6; D gene uncertain. The CDR3 sequence is 13 residues long. Trimming removed 0 bases from V and 9 bases from J, with 6 bases in between. Germline V CDR1 and CDR2: LGHDT, YNNKEL (reference sequence). CDR3 bases: TGTGCCAGCAGCCAAGATCGGTCTTCACCCCTCCACTTT. Translated: CASSQDRSSPLHF.

The chain couples TRBV5-5 to TRBJ1-2; D is unresolved. The CDR3 has 15 amino acids. Germline V gene sequence: CDR1 SGHKS, CDR2 YYEKEE (reference sequence). The V gene lost 2 bases and the J gene lost 4 bases, with 15 bases spanning the gap. The CDR3 nucleotides are TGTGCCAGCAGCTTCCGCAGCGGGATGCTCTATGGCTACACCTTC. Its translation is CASSFRSGMLYGYTF. Full variable domain (outside the CDR3, taken from reference TRBV5-5 and TRBJ1-2): DAGVTQSPTHLIKTRGQQVTLRCSPISGHKSVSWYQQVLGQGPQFIFQYYEKEERGRGNFPDRFSARQFPNYSSELNVNALLLGDSALYLCASSFRSGMLYGYTFGSGTRLTVV.

This clonotype was counted only a few times. The rearrangement joins TRBV24-1 to TRBJ2-1; D is perhaps TRBD1 (6 bases). CDR3 length equals 16 residues. Trimming removed 1 base from V and 0 bases from J, with 9 bases in between. Germline lookup yields CDR1 KGHDR and CDR2 SFDVKD. The CDR3 reads CATSDFRGSSYNEQFF. The CDR3 DNA is TGTGCCACCAGTGATTTCAGGGGAAGCTCCTACAATGAGCAGTTCTTC.

At least ten counts were recorded for this clonotype. The chain is built from TRBV5-1 and TRBJ2-6; D might be TRBD2 (5 bases). The ends were cut back, 1 base at V and 0 bases at J, with 11 bases in the middle. The CDR3 spans 17 residues. Germline CDR1 and CDR2: SGHRS and YFSETQ. Here the CDR3 reads CASSLLGSPSGANVLTF. CDR3 nucleotide sequence: TGCGCCAGCAGCTTGCTGGGGAGCCCCTCTGGGGCCAACGTCCTGACTTTC.

This clonotype was found a few times. This sequence joins TRBV5-1 and TRBJ1-4, with 8 bases aligning to TRBD1. The J segment lost 6 bases and the V segment lost 3 bases, leaving 7 bases of the junction unmatched. Germline V CDR1 and CDR2: SGHRS, YFSETQ. The CDR3 is 15 residues long. As DNA, the CDR3 is TGCGCCAGCAGCTCCGGACAGGGTGGTGATGAAAAACTGTTTTTT. Protein product: CASSSGQGGDEKLFF.

V usage is TRBV28 and J usage is TRBJ1-2; the match to TRBD1 covers 7 bases. The junction had 12 bases not matched to a gene; V was cut back by 5 bases and J by 3 bases. This CDR3 comprises 16 residues. The germline V gene has CDR1 MDHEN and CDR2 SYDVKM. CDR3 region: CASSGGRGRADYGYTF. The CDR3 DNA follows: TGTGCCAGCAGTGGAGGTAGGGGGCGCGCGGACTATGGCTACACCTTC.

This clonotype appeared a few times. The rearrangement joins TRBV6-6 to TRBJ2-1, with TRBD2 matching over 10 bases. The CDR3 contains 17 residues. Germline CDR1 reads MNHNY; CDR2 reads SVGAGI (reference sequence). After removal of 0 bases from V and 6 bases from J, the junction contained 8 bases not matched to a gene. DNA of the CDR3: TGTGCCAGCAGTTACTCAGTAATGCCTAGCGGGGGCAATGAGCAGTTCTTC. Its translation: CASSYSVMPSGGNEQFF.

The rearrangement links TRBV14 to TRBJ1-2, with a possible D match to TRBD1 (5 bases). This CDR3 comprises 15 residues. Per germline, CDR1 SGHDN and CDR2 FVKESK. The V and J ends lost 0 bases and 8 bases respectively, with 16 bases between them. In DNA, the CDR3 is TGTGCCAGCAGCCAAGAAGGGGTCCCATCGAGGGGCTACACCTTC. Translation: CASSQEGVPSRGYTF.

The rearrangement links TRBV3-1 to TRBJ2-7; D might be TRBD2 (6 bases). CDR1 and CDR2 (germline): LGHDT, YNNKEL (reference sequence). V gave up 8 bases and J gave up 5 bases, with 10 bases separating them. This CDR3 comprises 11 residues. The CDR3 coding sequence is TGTGCCAGCGCGGGGCCCCACGAGCAGTACTTC. It codes for CASAGPHEQYF.

J is TRBJ2-5 and V is TRBV5-1; 11 bases match TRBD2. Germline values: CDR1 SGHRS, CDR2 YFSETQ. V shed 4 bases, J shed 5 bases, and the junction held 13 bases outside the gene matches. The CDR3 spans 17 residues. The CDR3 sequence is CASSKAGSGGARETQYF. The DNA of the CDR3 is TGCGCCAGCAGCAAGGCTGGTAGCGGGGGGGCGCGGGAGACCCAGTACTTC.

This chain connects TRBV18 to TRBJ2-7; D is undetermined. There are 13 residues in the CDR3. The germline CDR1 and CDR2 sequences are KGHSH and LQKENI. Trimming removed 3 bases at V and 0 bases at J, with 6 bases between. CDR3 loop: CASSPLPSYEQYF. The CDR3, as DNA: TGTGCCAGCTCACCCCTCCCCTCCTACGAGCAGTACTTC.

The chain is built from TRBV27 and TRBJ2-1, with D tentatively TRBD1 (5 bases). Germline loops: CDR1 MNHEY, CDR2 SMNVEV (reference sequence). This CDR3 spans 14 amino acids. V gave up 2 bases and J gave up 4 bases, with 9 bases separating them. The CDR3 sequence: CASSLRRGYNEQFF. CDR3 DNA: TGTGCCAGCAGTTTAAGAAGGGGTTACAATGAGCAGTTCTTC.

This chain connects TRBV28 to TRBJ2-7, with 9 positions matching TRBD2. In germline, CDR1 is MDHEN, CDR2 SYDVKM. The V gene end was trimmed by 5 bases and the J gene end by 3 bases; junction bases not matched to a gene: 2. The CDR3 is 13 residues long. Here the CDR3 reads CASSETSGYEQYF. The CDR3 DNA is TGTGCCAGCAGTGAGACTAGCGGCTACGAGCAGTACTTC.

J is TRBJ2-7 and V is TRBV6-2 or TRBV6-3; 7 nucleotides align to TRBD2. Losses at the gene ends were 0 bases for V and 6 bases for J; bases not matched to a gene: 17. In germline, CDR1 is MNHEY, CDR2 SVGEGT. The length of the CDR3 is 18 residues. The CDR3 nucleotides read TGTGCCAGCAGTTACTCGATCGAAAGGACTAGAGATAGAGGCGAGCAGTACTTC. Translating it yields CASSYSIERTRDRGEQYF.

CDR3 nucleotide sequence: TGTGCCAGCTCCGAGCTAGGACGGGTCTACGAGCAGTACTTC. Residues: CASSELGRVYEQYF. The rearrangement joins TRBV18 to TRBJ2-7; the D is unclear. The CDR3 spans 14 residues. Germline V gene data show CDR1 as KGHSH and CDR2 as LQKENI. Trimming stripped 6 bases from V and 3 bases from J, with 15 bases between. Full variable domain (remainder filled in from reference TRBV18 and TRBJ2-7): NAGVMQNPRHLVRRRGQEARLRCSPMKGHSHVYWYRQLPEEGLKFMVYLQKENIIDESGMPKERFSAEFPKEGPSILRIQQVVRGDSAAYFCASSELGRVYEQYFGPGTRLTVT.

There are a few counts of this clonotype. This chain uses TRBV20-1 with TRBJ2-2; no clear D. CDR1 and CDR2 from the germline V gene are DFQATT and SNEGSKA (reference sequence). The CDR3 runs 13 residues. Trimming cost V 3 bases and J 1 base, with 6 bases left between them. The CDR3 nucleotides are TGCAGTGCTAGCCCCAAGAACACCGGGGAGCTGTTTTTT. Translating gives CSASPKNTGELFF.